This entry is about one T cell receptor (beta chain). Its antigen remains unknown. TCRdb recomputed calls from the 5' RACE reads with MiXCR, one row per CDR3 protein. The profile shows 190,000 or so distinct CDR3 sequences, over 20% of them singletons. The data derive from a study of T-cell memory formation after mild COVID-19. The CDR3 has 15 amino acids. In germline, CDR1 is MNHEY, CDR2 SMNVEV (reference sequence). With 8 bases removed from V and 0 bases from J, the gap between germline ends came to 14 bases. Study-level points and caveats: Clones which contracted sat mainly in CM and EM if CD4+, and in EMRA if CD8+. Certain responding clones were present in pre-infection memory, suggesting participation of cross-reactive memory. Clones contracting over day 15 to 85 were CD4/CD8 balanced, with later expanders leaning CD4+.

The TCR originated in an adult woman who had mild COVID-19 (a few samples of this study predate the infection). Cell type and time point are not known. The sequenced sample was PBMCs or a T cell subset sorted from them (not recorded which). The V call is TRBV27, the J call TRBJ2-1; weak D call: TRBD2 (6 bases). The CDR3 DNA sequence: TGTGCCAGCCGCGACCTAGCGAGCTCCTACAATGAGCAGTTCTTC. Translated, it gives CASRDLASSYNEQFF.